This T cell receptor beta chain was obtained from a study of radiotherapy plus CTLA-4 blockade in lung cancer. The CDR3 contains 15 residues. The germline gives CDR1 SGHRS, CDR2 YFSETQ. The study treated chemo-refractory metastatic non-small-cell lung cancer patients with focal radiation plus ipilimumab CTLA-4 blockade. This clone has only one observation. One end of the junction varies from germline; a read error may be responsible. The method was immunoSEQ multiplex PCR; TCRdb's version includes in-frame clones alone and lacks a portion of them. The data show roughly 110,000 clones, over 65% seen once.

The TCR comes from a human donor with non-small cell lung cancer that progressed on radiotherapy plus ipilimumab. Some clones in this sample may be carry-over from other donors' samples. This rearrangement joins TRBV5-1 to TRBJ1-3; no clear D gene. Sequenced material: peripheral blood, taken from a patient treated with radiotherapy plus ipilimumab. The CDR3 DNA follows: TGCGCCAGCAACTTGGGTGGGGAAGCTGGAAACACCATATATTTT. Translating it yields CASNLGGEAGNTIYF.